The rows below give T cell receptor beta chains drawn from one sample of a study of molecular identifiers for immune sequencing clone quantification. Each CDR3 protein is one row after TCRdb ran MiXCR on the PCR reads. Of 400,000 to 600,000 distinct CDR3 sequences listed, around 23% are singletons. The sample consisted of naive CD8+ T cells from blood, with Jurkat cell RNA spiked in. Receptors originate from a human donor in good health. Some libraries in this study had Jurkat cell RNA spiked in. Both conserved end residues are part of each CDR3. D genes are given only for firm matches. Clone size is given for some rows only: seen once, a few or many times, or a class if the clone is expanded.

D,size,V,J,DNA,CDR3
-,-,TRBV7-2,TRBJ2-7,TGTGCCAGCAGCGAGCCCGGGGACTCCTACGAGCAGTACTTC,CASSEPGDSYEQYF
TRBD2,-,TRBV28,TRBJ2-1,TGTGCCAGCAGTCCTCGGACTAGCGGGTTCGATGAGCAGTTCTTC,CASSPRTSGFDEQFF
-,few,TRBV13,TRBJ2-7,TGTGCCAGCAGCTCGCCCCCGGATAGGGTAAACGAGCAGTACTTC,CASSSPPDRVNEQYF
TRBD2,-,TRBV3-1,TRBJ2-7,TGTGCCAGCAGCCAAGCCTGGGGGGGATCCTACGAGCAGTACTTC,CASSQAWGGSYEQYF
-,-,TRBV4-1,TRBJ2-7,TGCGCCAGCAGCCAGACAGTGACCGCCACCTACGAGCAGTACTTC,CASSQTVTATYEQYF
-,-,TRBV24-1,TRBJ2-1,TGTGCCACCAGTGATTTGCCGGAGGGTGAGCAGTTCTTC,CATSDLPEGEQFF
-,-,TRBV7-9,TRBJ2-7,TGTGCCAGCAGCCCCTGGGACGGCCCAGGCGCCTACGAGCAGTACTTC,CASSPWDGPGAYEQYF
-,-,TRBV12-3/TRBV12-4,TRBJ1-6,TGTGCCAGCGGGGGATTGAATTCACCCCTCCACTTT,CASGGLNSPLHF
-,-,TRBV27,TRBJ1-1,TGTGCCAGCAGTTTTACAGGGACGTCTGAAGCTTTCTTT,CASSFTGTSEAFF
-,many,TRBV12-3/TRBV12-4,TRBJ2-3,TGTGCCAGCAGCCCCCCCGGGACTCCCACAGATACGCAGTATTTT,CASSPPGTPTDTQYF
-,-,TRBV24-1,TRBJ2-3,TGTGCCACCAGTGATTTAAGTGCGGAGGTATCTCCAGATACGCAGTATTTT,CATSDLSAEVSPDTQYF
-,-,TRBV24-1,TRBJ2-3,TGTGCCACCAGTGAACCCCGGACAGAGGAGCTCACAGATACGCAGTATTTT,CATSEPRTEELTDTQYF
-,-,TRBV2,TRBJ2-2,TGTGCCAGCAGTGGGTCCAGGTCGAACACCGGGGAGCTGTTTTTT,CASSGSRSNTGELFF
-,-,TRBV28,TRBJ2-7,TGTGCCAGCAGTTTATACAGCCTTAATTACGAGCAGTACTTC,CASSLYSLNYEQYF
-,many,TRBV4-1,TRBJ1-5,TGCGCCAGCAGCCTTGGACAGCTACTTGGTCAGCCCCAGCATTTT,CASSLGQLLGQPQHF
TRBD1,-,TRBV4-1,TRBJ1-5,TGCGCCAGCAGCCAGCCAGGGGGAAGGGAGCAGCCCCAGCATTTT,CASSQPGGREQPQHF
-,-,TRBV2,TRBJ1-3,TGTGCCAGCATACGGGGGTCAGGAAACACCATATATTTT,CASIRGSGNTIYF
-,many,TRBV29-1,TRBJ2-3,TGCAGCGTCCCCTTTATCTACGGTCCTAGCACAGATACGCAGTATTTT,CSVPFIYGPSTDTQYF
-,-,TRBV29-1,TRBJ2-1,TGCAGCGGCATCCTGACAGGAGATAATGAGCGGTTCTTC,CSGILTGDNERFF
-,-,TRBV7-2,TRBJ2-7,TGTGCCAGCAGCGATAGTGGCTACCACTACGAGCAGTACTTC,CASSDSGYHYEQYF
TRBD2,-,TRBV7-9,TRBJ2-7,TGTGCCAGCAGCCTGGCCGATAAGCGGGAGAATTGGTACGAGCAGTACTTC,CASSLADKRENWYEQYF
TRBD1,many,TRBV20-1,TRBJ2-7,TGCAGTGCCTGGGACAGGGAGACGTACGAGCAGTACTTC,CSAWDRETYEQYF
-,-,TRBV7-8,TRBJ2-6,TGTGCCAGCAGCTTTGGGCCTATCCAGCAGAGCAGGAACTCTGGGGCCAACGTCCTGACTTTC,CASSFGPIQQSRNSGANVLTF
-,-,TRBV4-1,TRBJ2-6,TGCGCCAGCCGCCAGGATGGCCAGGGACGGGCCAACGTCCTGACTTTC,CASRQDGQGRANVLTF
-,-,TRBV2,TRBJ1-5,TGTGCCAGCAGTGACTTGACAGCTTTCAATCAGCCCCAGCATTTT,CASSDLTAFNQPQHF
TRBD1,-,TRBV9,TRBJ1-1,TGTGCCAGCAGCCCTAGACAGGGCCTCGTGAACACTGAAGCTTTCTTT,CASSPRQGLVNTEAFF
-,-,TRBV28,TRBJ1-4,TGTGCCAGCAGACCTCAGGGTAATGAAAAACTGTTTTTT,CASRPQGNEKLFF
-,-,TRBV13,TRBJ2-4,TGTGCCAGCAGCTCCCTATCCTTGGCCAAAAACATTCAGTACTTC,CASSSLSLAKNIQYF
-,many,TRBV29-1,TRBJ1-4,TGCAGCGTCACCGGGACGGAGAGTTCTAATGAAAAACTGTTTTTT,CSVTGTESSNEKLFF
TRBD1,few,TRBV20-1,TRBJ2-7,TGCAGTGCTAAAACAGGGGGCTCCTACGAGCAGTACTTC,CSAKTGGSYEQYF
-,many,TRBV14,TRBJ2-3,TGTGCCAGCAGCCAAGATAGCGAGAGCACAGATACGCAGTATTTT,CASSQDSESTDTQYF
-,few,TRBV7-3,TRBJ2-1,TGTGCCAGCAGCTTAACGCTGAGCTCCTACAATGAGCAGTTCTTC,CASSLTLSSYNEQFF
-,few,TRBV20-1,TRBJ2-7,TGCAGTGCTAGAGAAGTACTAAGGATGGCTAGCGACTCCTACGAGCAGTACTTC,CSAREVLRMASDSYEQYF
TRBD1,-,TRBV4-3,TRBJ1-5,TGCGCCAGCCGCCAAGGACAGGGGGTCAACCAGCCCCAGCATTTT,CASRQGQGVNQPQHF
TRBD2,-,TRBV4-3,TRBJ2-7,TGCGCCAGCAGCCAAGGAAGATCGGGACTAAGCCACGAGCAGTACTTC,CASSQGRSGLSHEQYF